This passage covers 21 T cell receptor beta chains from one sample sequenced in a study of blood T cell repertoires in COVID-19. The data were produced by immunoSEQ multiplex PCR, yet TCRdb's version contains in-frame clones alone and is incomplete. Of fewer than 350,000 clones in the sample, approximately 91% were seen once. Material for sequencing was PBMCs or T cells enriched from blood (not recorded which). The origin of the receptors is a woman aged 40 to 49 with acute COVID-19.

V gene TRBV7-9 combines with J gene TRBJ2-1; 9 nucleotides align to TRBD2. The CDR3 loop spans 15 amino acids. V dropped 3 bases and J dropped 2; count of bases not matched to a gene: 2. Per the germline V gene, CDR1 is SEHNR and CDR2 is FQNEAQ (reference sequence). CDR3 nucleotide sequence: TGTGCCAGCAGCTTGCTAGCGGGGACCTACAATGAGCAGTTCTTC. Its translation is CASSLLAGTYNEQFF.

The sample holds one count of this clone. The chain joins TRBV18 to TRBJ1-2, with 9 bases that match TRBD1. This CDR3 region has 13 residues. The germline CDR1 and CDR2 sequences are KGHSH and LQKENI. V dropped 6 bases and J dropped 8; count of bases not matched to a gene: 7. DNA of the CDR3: TGTGCCAGCTCGCTGGACAGGGGTATCGGCTACACCTTC. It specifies CASSLDRGIGYTF. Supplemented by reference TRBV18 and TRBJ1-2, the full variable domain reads NAGVMQNPRHLVRRRGQEARLRCSPMKGHSHVYWYRQLPEEGLKFMVYLQKENIIDESGMPKERFSAEFPKEGPSILRIQQVVRGDSAAYFCASSLDRGIGYTFGSGTRLTVV.

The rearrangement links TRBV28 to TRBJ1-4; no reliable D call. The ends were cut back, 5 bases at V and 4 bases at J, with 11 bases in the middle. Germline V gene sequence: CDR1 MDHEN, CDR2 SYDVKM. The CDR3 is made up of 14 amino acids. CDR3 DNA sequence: TGTGCCAGCAGTAGCCGGCGGAGTAATGAAAAACTGTTTTTT. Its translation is CASSSRRSNEKLFF. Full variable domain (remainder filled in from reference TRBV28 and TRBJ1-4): DVKVTQSSRYLVKRTGEKVFLECVQDMDHENMFWYRQDPGLGLRLIYFSYDVKMKEKGDIPEGYSVSREKKERFSLILESASTNQTSMYLCASSSRRSNEKLFFGSGTQLSVL.

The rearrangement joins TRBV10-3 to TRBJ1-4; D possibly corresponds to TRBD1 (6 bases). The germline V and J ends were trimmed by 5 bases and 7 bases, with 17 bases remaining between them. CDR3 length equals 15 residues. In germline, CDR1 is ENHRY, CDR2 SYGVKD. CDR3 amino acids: CAISPTVGQPEKLFF. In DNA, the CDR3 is TGTGCCATCAGTCCCACCGTTGGACAGCCTGAAAAACTGTTTTTT.

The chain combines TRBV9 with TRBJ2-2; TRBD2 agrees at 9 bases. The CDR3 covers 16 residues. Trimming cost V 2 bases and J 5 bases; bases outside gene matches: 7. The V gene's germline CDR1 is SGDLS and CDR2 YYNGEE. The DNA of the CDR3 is TGTGCCAGCAGCGTGTTTAGCGGGAGAGATACCGGGGAGCTGTTTTTT. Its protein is CASSVFSGRDTGELFF.

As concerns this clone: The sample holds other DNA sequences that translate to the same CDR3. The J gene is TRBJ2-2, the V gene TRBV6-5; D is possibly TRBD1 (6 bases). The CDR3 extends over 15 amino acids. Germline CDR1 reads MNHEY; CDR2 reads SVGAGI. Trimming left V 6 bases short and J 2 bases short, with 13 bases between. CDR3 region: CASRRGTKNTGELFF. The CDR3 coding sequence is TGTGCCAGCAGAAGGGGGACCAAAAACACCGGGGAGCTGTTTTTT.

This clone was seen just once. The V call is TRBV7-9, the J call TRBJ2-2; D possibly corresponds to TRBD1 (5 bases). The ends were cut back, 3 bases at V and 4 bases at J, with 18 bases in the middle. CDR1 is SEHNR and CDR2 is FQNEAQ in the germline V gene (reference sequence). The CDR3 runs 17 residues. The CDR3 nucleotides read TGTGCCAGCAGCTTTATTATCCTAGGGGTTGGCACCGGGGAGCTGTTTTTT. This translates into CASSFIILGVGTGELFF. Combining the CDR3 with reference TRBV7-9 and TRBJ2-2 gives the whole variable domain DTGVSQNPRHKITKRGQNVTFRCDPISEHNRLYWYRQTLGQGPEFLTYFQNEAQLEKSRLLSDRFSAERPKGSFSTLEIQRTEQGDSAMYLCASSFIILGVGTGELFFGEGSRLTVL.

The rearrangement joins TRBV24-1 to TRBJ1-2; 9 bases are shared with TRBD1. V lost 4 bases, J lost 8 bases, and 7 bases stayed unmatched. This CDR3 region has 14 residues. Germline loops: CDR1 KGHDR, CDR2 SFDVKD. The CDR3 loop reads CATSEGGTGRGYTF. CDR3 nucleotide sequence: TGTGCCACCAGTGAAGGGGGGACAGGGCGAGGCTACACCTTC.

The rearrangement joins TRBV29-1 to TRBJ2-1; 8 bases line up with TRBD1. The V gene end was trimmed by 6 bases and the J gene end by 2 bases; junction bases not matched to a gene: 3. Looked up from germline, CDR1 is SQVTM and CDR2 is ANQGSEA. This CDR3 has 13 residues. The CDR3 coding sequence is TGCAGCGTCGGACAGGGAACCTACAATGAGCAGTTCTTC. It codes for CSVGQGTYNEQFF.

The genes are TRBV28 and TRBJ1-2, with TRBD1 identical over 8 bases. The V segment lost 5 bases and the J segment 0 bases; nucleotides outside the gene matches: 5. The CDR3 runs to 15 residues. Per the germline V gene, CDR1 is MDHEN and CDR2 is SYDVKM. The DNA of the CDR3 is TGTGCCAGCAGTCAAACAGGGGGGCCTAACTATGGCTACACCTTC. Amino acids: CASSQTGGPNYGYTF.

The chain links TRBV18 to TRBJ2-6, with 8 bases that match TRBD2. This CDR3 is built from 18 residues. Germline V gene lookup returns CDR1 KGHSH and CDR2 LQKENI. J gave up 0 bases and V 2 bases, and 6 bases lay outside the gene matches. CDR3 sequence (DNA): TGTGCCAGCTCACCAGTAGGTAGCGGGACCTCTGGGGCCAACGTCCTGACTTTC. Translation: CASSPVGSGTSGANVLTF.

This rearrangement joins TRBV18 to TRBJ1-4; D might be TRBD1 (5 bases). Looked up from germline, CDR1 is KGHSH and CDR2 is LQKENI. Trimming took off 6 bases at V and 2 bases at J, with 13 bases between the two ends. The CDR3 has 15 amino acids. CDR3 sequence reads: CASSSQTATNEKLFF. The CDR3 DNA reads TGTGCCAGCTCGTCCCAGACAGCTACTAATGAAAAACTGTTTTTT.

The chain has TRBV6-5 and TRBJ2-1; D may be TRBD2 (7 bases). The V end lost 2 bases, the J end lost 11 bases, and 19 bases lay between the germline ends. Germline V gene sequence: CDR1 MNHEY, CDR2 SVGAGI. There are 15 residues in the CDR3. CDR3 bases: TGTGCCAGCAGTTACATACGGGGGGCGTTGGAAAAGCAGTTCTTC. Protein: CASSYIRGALEKQFF.

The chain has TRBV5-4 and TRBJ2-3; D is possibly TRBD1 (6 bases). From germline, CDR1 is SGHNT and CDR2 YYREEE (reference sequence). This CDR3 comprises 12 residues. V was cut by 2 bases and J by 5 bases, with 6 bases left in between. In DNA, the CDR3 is TGTGCCAGCAGCTTACAGGGAGATACGCAGTATTTT. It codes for CASSLQGDTQYF.

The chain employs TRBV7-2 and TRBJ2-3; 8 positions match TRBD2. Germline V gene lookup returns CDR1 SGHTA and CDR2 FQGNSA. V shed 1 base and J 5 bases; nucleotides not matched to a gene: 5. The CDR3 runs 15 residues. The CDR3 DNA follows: TGTGCCAGCAGCTTAGACGGGAGGGCCGGAGATACGCAGTATTTT. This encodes CASSLDGRAGDTQYF.

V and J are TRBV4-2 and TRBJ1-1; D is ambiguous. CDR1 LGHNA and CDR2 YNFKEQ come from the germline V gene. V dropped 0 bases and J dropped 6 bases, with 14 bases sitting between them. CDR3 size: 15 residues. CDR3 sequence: CASSQEGKERAEAFF. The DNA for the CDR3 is TGTGCCAGCAGCCAAGAAGGGAAGGAGAGGGCTGAAGCTTTCTTT.

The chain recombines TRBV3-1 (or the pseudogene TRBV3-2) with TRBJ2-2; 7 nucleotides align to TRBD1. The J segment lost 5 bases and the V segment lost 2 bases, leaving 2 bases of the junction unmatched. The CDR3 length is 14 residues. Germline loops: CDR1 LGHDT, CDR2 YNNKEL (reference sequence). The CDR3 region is CASSQRQGTGELFF. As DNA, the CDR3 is TGTGCCAGCAGCCAAAGACAGGGAACCGGGGAGCTGTTTTTT.

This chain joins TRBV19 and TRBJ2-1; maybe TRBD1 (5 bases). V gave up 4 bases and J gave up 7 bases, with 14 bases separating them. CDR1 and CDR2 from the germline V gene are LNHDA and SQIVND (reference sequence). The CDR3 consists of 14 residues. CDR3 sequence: CASSTAAGRNEQFF. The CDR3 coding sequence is TGTGCCAGTAGTACCGCGGCAGGGCGGAATGAGCAGTTCTTC.

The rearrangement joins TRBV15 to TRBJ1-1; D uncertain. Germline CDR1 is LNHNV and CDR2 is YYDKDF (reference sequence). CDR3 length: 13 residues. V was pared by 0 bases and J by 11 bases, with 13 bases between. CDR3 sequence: CATSREGGSKAFF. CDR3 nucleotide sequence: TGTGCCACCAGCAGAGAAGGAGGGAGTAAGGCTTTCTTT.

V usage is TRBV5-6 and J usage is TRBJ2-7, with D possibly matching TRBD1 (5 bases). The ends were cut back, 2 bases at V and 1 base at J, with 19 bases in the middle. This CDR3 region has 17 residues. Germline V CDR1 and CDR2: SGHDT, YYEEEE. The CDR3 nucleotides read TGTGCCAGCAGCTTCAGGTTTTTGACAGAACTATCCTACGAGCAGTACTTC. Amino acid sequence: CASSFRFLTELSYEQYF.

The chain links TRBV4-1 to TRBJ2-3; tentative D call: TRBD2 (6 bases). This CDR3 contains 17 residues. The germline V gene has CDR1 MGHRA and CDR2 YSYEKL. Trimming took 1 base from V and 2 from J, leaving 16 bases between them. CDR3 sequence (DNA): TGCGCCAGCAGCCAAGCGAGCGGGTCGCAGAACACAGATACGCAGTATTTT. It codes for CASSQASGSQNTDTQYF.